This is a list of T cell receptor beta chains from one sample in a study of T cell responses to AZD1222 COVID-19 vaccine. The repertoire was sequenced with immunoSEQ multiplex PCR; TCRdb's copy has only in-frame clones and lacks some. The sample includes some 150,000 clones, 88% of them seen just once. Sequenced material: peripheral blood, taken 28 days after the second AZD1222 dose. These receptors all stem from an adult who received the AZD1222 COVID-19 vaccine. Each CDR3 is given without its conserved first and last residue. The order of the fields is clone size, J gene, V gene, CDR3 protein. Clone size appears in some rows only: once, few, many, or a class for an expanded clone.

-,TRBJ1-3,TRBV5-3,ARSLWAGTVCSGNTIY
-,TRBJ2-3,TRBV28,ASSNPSQLTDTQY
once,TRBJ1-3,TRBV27,ASRPGGFNTIY
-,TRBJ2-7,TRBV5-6,ASSSGDEQY
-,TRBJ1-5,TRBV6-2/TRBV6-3,ASSWMDRANQPQH
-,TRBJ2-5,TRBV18,ASSPSPSAETQY
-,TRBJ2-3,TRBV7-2,ASSLTSGLTDTQY
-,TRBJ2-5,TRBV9,ASSPTDGGLETQY
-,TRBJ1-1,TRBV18,ASSPSEDTEAF
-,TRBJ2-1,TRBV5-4,ASSSPGAEQF
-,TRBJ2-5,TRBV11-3,ASSLGTGLAGGETQY
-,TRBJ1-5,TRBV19,ATVDRGDQPQH
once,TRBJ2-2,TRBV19,ASSQTPGNTGELF
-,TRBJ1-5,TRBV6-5,ASGVLEQRWAH
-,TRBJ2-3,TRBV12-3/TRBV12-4,ASSLSISDTQY
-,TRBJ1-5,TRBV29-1,SARVTVDSNQPQH
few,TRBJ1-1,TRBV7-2,ASSFTMNTEAF
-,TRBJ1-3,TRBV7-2,ASSLAGAYSGNTIY
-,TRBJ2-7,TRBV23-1,ASSSGNYWPGDYEQY
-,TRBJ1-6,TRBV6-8,ASSRDRGSPLH
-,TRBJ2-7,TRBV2,ASSDDGRFYEQY
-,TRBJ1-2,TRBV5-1,ASSLEGDRRGYT
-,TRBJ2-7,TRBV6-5,ASVDRGKTYEQY